A single sample gave rise to the 21 T cell receptor beta chains below, sequenced in a study of blood T cell repertoires in COVID-19 (TCRdb year 2020). The library relied on the immunoSEQ multiplex PCR assay. TCRdb carries this immuneACCESS record with in-frame sequences only. Its versions omit some clonotypes, under half of them owing to an unresolved V gene in the studies checked, with the rest unexplained. Across this sample there are approximately 470,000 clones, with approximately 85% seen only once. The ten largest account for roughly 3.1% of the sample. The sample consisted of peripheral blood. All receptors come from a human donor in a cohort sampled during active COVID-19.

The CDR3 DNA sequence: TGTGCCAGTAGTACTACCGGGACAGGGTATACTGAAGCTTTCTTT. Translated, it gives CASSTTGTGYTEAFF. V and J are TRBV19 and TRBJ1-1; 9 positions match TRBD1. Looked up from germline, CDR1 is LNHDA and CDR2 is SQIVND (reference sequence). The CDR3 has 15 residues. The V gene end was trimmed by 4 bases and the J gene end by 5 bases; junction bases not matched to a gene: 8.

This clone showed up just once. CDR3 nucleotides: TGTGCCAGCAGCGAACGACCGGGACTAGCGAGGATATACGAGCAGTACTTC. Translating gives CASSERPGLARIYEQYF. This chain joins TRBV7-9 and TRBJ2-7, with 10 bases lining up with TRBD2. The CDR3 spans 17 residues. The V gene end was trimmed by 5 bases and the J gene end by 4 bases; junction bases not matched to a gene: 14. In germline, CDR1 is SEHNR, CDR2 FQNEAQ (reference sequence).

The J gene is TRBJ2-7, the V gene TRBV20-1; D gene uncertain. CDR1 is DFQATT and CDR2 is SNEGSKA in the germline V gene (reference sequence). The length of the CDR3 is 12 residues. V lost 3 bases to trimming and J lost 0 bases, with 6 bases between them. Here the CDR3 reads CSASSSSYEQYF. CDR3 nucleotides: TGCAGTGCTAGTTCTAGCTCCTACGAGCAGTACTTC.

V gene TRBV28 combines with J gene TRBJ2-1, with TRBD1 identical over 9 bases. The ends lost 5 bases at V and 4 bases at J; junction bases unmatched: 6. The CDR3 is 15 amino acids. Germline CDR1 reads MDHEN; CDR2 reads SYDVKM. The CDR3 sequence is CASSPQTGGYNEQFF. The CDR3 nucleotides read TGTGCCAGCAGTCCCCAGACAGGGGGATACAATGAGCAGTTCTTC.

With regard to this clone: The same CDR3 can be traced to other DNA sequences in this sample. The chain employs TRBV5-1 and TRBJ1-6; TRBD1 matches 9 bases. The CDR3 consists of 15 residues. V dropped 0 bases and J dropped 6; count of bases not matched to a gene: 1. Germline values: CDR1 SGHRS, CDR2 YFSETQ. In DNA form, the CDR3 reads TGCGCCAGCAGCTTGGAGGGACAGGGTAATTCACCCCTCCACTTT. Residues: CASSLEGQGNSPLHF.

This chain joins TRBV10-3 and TRBJ2-1; TRBD2 matches 9 bases. V shed 4 bases and J 5 bases; nucleotides not matched to a gene: 12. The CDR3 loop spans 17 amino acids. Germline V gene data show CDR1 as ENHRY and CDR2 as SYGVKD. DNA for the CDR3: TGTGCCATCAGTGGAGGTAGCGGGAGCTTGGACAACAATGAGCAGTTCTTC. Translating it yields CAISGGSGSLDNNEQFF.

This sequence joins TRBV6-2 or TRBV6-3 and TRBJ1-2; 8 bases match TRBD1. J lost 2 bases, V lost 4 bases, and 12 bases had no gene match. Germline CDR1 MNHEY, CDR2 SVGEGT. The CDR3 extends over 17 amino acids. The CDR3 region has the DNA TGTGCCAGCAGTTTGCACCCCTATGACAGGGGCAACTATGGCTACACCTTC. This gives the protein CASSLHPYDRGNYGYTF.

This clone has only one observation. The chain carries TRBV19 and TRBJ2-5, with TRBD1 as a possible D gene (6 bases). V was cut by 3 bases and J by 2 bases, with 13 bases left in between. CDR1 is LNHDA, CDR2 SQIVND, per germline (reference sequence). CDR3 length: 15 amino acids. DNA for the CDR3: TGTGCCAGTAGTATGGGGGCTTATTCACAAGAGACCCAGTACTTC. Amino acid sequence: CASSMGAYSQETQYF.

This chain connects TRBV29-1 to TRBJ2-1; 14 nucleotides align to TRBD2. Germline V gives CDR1 SQVTM, CDR2 ANQGSEA. Losses at the gene ends were 7 bases for V and 10 bases for J; bases not matched to a gene: 18. The CDR3 contains 17 residues. For the CDR3, the DNA is TGCAGCGGCCCCCGCGGCAGGGGGACTAGCGGGAGAAGGGAGCAGTTCTTC. Protein sequence: CSGPRGRGTSGRREQFF.

The chain links TRBV7-3 to TRBJ1-1; 8 bases map to TRBD1. The CDR3 extends over 13 amino acids. From germline, CDR1 is SGHTA and CDR2 FQGTGA. The junction had 5 bases not matched to a gene; V was cut back by 10 bases and J by 1 base. CDR3: CATSGQANTEAFF. The CDR3 nucleotides are TGTGCCACCTCGGGACAGGCGAACACTGAAGCTTTCTTT. Complete variable domain (other parts from reference TRBV7-3 and TRBJ1-1): GAGVSQTPSNKVTEKGKYVELRCDPISGHTALYWYRQSLGQGPEFLIYFQGTGAADDSGLPNDRFFAVRPEGSVSTLKIQRTERGDSAVYLCATSGQANTEAFFGQGTRLTVV.

This clone was detected only a few times. The chain joins TRBV7-3 to TRBJ2-7, with 7 nucleotides matching TRBD1. The CDR3 has 12 residues. Germline trimming cut 5 bases from V and 5 bases from J; bases unmatched to any gene: 3. Germline values: CDR1 SGHTA, CDR2 FQGTGA. As DNA, the CDR3 is TGTGCCAGCAGCCCTGACAGGGACGAGCAGTACTTC. It yields the protein CASSPDRDEQYF. The variable domain in full, completed from reference TRBV7-3 and TRBJ2-7, reads GAGVSQTPSNKVTEKGKYVELRCDPISGHTALYWYRQSLGQGPEFLIYFQGTGAADDSGLPNDRFFAVRPEGSVSTLKIQRTERGDSAVYLCASSPDRDEQYFGPGTRLTVT.

This chain uses TRBV4-1 with TRBJ1-2; D is ambiguous. The germline V gene encodes CDR1 MGHRA and CDR2 YSYEKL. V lost 4 bases to trimming and J lost 1 base, with 16 bases between them. This CDR3 comprises 16 residues. In nucleotides, the CDR3 is TGCGCCAGCAGCCCACTCCTCAGGAGGGATAACTATGGCTACACCTTC. Translated, it gives CASSPLLRRDNYGYTF.

This clone appeared a few times. V is TRBV3-1 (or the pseudogene TRBV3-2) and J is TRBJ1-5; no clear D gene. V dropped 0 bases and J dropped 4 bases, with 13 bases sitting between them. This CDR3 is 16 amino acids long. Per germline, CDR1 LGHDT and CDR2 YNNKEL (reference sequence). The CDR3 here is CASSQDTGLRNQPQHF. The DNA for the CDR3 is TGTGCCAGCAGCCAAGATACGGGGTTGAGGAATCAGCCCCAGCATTTT.

The chain recombines TRBV19 with TRBJ2-2; possible D gene TRBD1, 6 bases. The CDR3 spans 15 residues. The germline gives CDR1 LNHDA, CDR2 SQIVND (reference sequence). The V end was cut by 2 bases, the J end by 3 bases, with 10 bases between. CDR3 in DNA: TGTGCCAGTAGTATACTCCGGACAGACACCGGGGAGCTGTTTTTT. Translating gives CASSILRTDTGELFF.

CDR3 sequence (DNA): TGTGCCAGCTCACGACAGGGAAGGGACAATCAGCCCCAGCATTTT. Its protein is CASSRQGRDNQPQHF. The gene calls are TRBV18 and TRBJ1-5, with 7 positions matching TRBD1. Germline CDR1 reads KGHSH; CDR2 reads LQKENI. The trim removed 4 bases at V and 3 bases at J, leaving 6 bases unmatched. The CDR3 extends over 15 amino acids.

The chain combines TRBV6-5 with TRBJ2-5; 7 bases match TRBD1. This CDR3 spans 16 amino acids. V gave up 0 bases and J gave up 7 bases; unmatched junction bases: 11. The V gene's germline CDR1 is MNHEY and CDR2 SVGAGI. The CDR3 is CASSYSGIQPGGTQYF. The DNA of the CDR3 is TGTGCCAGCAGTTACTCTGGAATCCAACCAGGGGGGACCCAGTACTTC.

This chain links TRBV2 with TRBJ1-5; D gene unclear. V lost 2 bases and J lost 0, with 5 bases in between. Germline CDR1 and CDR2: SNHLY and FYNNEI. There are 14 residues in the CDR3. The DNA of the CDR3 is TGTGCCAGCAGTGAACGGTATAGCAATCAGCCCCAGCATTTT. It specifies CASSERYSNQPQHF. Full variable domain (missing parts from reference TRBV2 and TRBJ1-5): EPEVTQTPSHQVTQMGQEVILRCVPISNHLYFYWYRQILGQKVEFLVSFYNNEISEKSEIFDDQFSVERPDGSNFTLKIRSTKLEDSAMYFCASSERYSNQPQHFGDGTRLSIL.

The chain carries TRBV7-3 and TRBJ2-7; 10 bases are shared with TRBD2. The CDR3 is 15 residues long. The germline V gene has CDR1 SGHTA and CDR2 FQGTGA. The trim removed 4 bases at V and 3 bases at J, leaving 6 bases unmatched. CDR3 residues: CASSSGLANFYEQYF. DNA of the CDR3: TGTGCCAGCAGCTCGGGACTAGCGAATTTCTACGAGCAGTACTTC.

The chain is built from TRBV7-8 and TRBJ2-3; TRBD2 matches at 13 bases. Germline V gene sequence: CDR1 SGHVS, CDR2 FQNEAQ. Trimming at V came to 2 bases and at J to 4 bases, leaving 3 bases not matched to a gene. CDR3 length: 16 residues. The CDR3 reads CASSLRTSGSADTQYF. CDR3 bases: TGTGCCAGCAGCTTAAGGACTAGCGGGAGTGCAGATACGCAGTATTTT.

With regard to this clone: A read error may be the cause here, since a much bigger clone is one base away. This chain uses TRBV11-2 with TRBJ2-1; 10 bases line up with TRBD2. The junction had 0 bases not matched to a gene; V was cut back by 2 bases and J by 2 bases. The CDR3 consists of 15 residues. Per germline, CDR1 SGHAT and CDR2 FQNNGV. CDR3: CASSLTSGTYNEQFF. The DNA of the CDR3 is TGTGCCAGCAGCTTAACTAGCGGGACCTACAATGAGCAGTTCTTC.

The V and J genes are TRBV15 and TRBJ1-1; 9 positions agree with TRBD1. J was trimmed by 1 base and V by 1 base; bases with no gene match: 4. Germline V gene lookup returns CDR1 LNHNV and CDR2 YYDKDF (reference sequence). The CDR3 has 16 residues. CDR3 residues: CATSRGTGVGNTEAFF. Here the CDR3 DNA reads TGTGCCACCAGCAGAGGGACAGGGGTGGGGAACACTGAAGCTTTCTTT.